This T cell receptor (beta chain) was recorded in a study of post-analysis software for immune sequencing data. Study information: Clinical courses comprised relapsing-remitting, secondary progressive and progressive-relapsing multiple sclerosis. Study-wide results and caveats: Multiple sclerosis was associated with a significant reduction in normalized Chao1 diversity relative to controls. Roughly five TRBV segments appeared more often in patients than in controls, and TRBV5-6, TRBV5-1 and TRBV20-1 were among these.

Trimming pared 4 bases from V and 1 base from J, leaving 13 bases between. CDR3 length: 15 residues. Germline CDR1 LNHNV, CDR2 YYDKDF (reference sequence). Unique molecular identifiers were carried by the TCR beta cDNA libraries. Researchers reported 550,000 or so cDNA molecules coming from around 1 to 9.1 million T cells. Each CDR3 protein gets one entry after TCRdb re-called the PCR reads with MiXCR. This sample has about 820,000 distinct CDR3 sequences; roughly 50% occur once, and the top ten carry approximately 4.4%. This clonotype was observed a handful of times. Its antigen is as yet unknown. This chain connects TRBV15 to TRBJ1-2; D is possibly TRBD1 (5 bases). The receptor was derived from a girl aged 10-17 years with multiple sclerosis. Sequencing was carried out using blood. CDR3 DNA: TGTGCCACCAGCATACCAGGGAGAAGTAACTATGGCTACACCTTC. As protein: CATSIPGRSNYGYTF. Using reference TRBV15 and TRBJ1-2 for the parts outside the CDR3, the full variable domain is DAMVIQNPRYQVTQFGKPVTLSCSQTLNHNVMYWYQQKSSQAPKLLFHYYDKDFNNEADTPDNFQSRRPNTSFCFLDIRSPGLGDTAMYLCATSIPGRSNYGYTFGSGTRLTVV.